The present T cell receptor beta chain was sequenced within a study of shared clonotypes between healthy human individuals. Remarks on this clone: The sample carries other DNA sequences with the same CDR3.

In the sorted-subset replicate PCRs, roughly 210 ng DNA, around 30,000 T cell genomes, was used. Data came from immunoSEQ multiplex PCR; TCRdb stores just in-frame clones and leaves some out. The repertoire consists of approximately 2,200,000 clones, with about 92% occurring once and the leading ten covering 1.5% to 2%. Germline lookup yields CDR1 SQVTM and CDR2 ANQGSEA. This CDR3 is 13 amino acids long. V was pared by 4 bases and J by 5 bases, with 14 bases between. Cells designated naive CD8 were CD45RO-negative and were positively selected for CCR7, with terminally differentiated effector memory CD45RA+ cells excluded.

The source of this sequence is a man younger than 35 in good health. Some clones in this sample may be carry-over from other donors' samples. The chain is built from TRBV29-1 and TRBJ1-2, with D maybe TRBD1 (6 bases). Material: naive CD8+ T cells from PBMCs. CDR3 loop: CSVVSGGPYGYTF. CDR3 coding DNA: TGCAGCGTTGTATCGGGGGGCCCTTATGGCTACACCTTC.